Listed here are 6 T cell receptor beta chains from one sample, sequenced in a study of shared clonotypes between healthy human individuals. Clones were read by immunoSEQ multiplex PCR, and TCRdb kept only the in-frame ones, dropping some. Of nearly 1 million clones in the sample, around three quarters were seen once. The specimen was memory CD4+ T cells sorted from blood. This sample's subset: CD45RA-negative fraction. The receptor set was obtained from a man in his late teens or twenties in good health.

This clone was seen just once. The chain joins TRBV19 to TRBJ2-7; D may match TRBD1 or TRBD2 (7 bases each). Germline CDR1 reads LNHDA; CDR2 reads SQIVND (reference sequence). Trimming took off 2 bases at V and 1 base at J, with 12 bases between the two ends. The CDR3 runs 15 residues. The CDR3 region has the DNA TGTGCCAGTAGTATAAACAGGGGAGGGTCCTACGAGCAGTACTTC. Amino acid sequence: CASSINRGGSYEQYF.

This clone showed up many times. The chain uses TRBV6-6 and TRBJ2-6; D unclear. CDR1 and CDR2 from the germline V gene are MNHNY and SVGAGI (reference sequence). The CDR3 runs 15 residues. The V and J ends lost 2 bases and 1 base respectively, with 6 bases between them. CDR3 sequence reads: CASSYVRSGANVLTF. The CDR3 region has the DNA TGTGCCAGCAGTTACGTCCGATCTGGGGCCAACGTCCTGACTTTC.

Here the CDR3 DNA reads TGTGCCAGCAGTCAGTTTAGCGGGTACCAAGAGACCCAGTACTTC. Its translation: CASSQFSGYQETQYF. This chain uses TRBV2 with TRBJ2-5, with 7 bases matching TRBD2. This CDR3 spans 15 amino acids. In germline, CDR1 is SNHLY, CDR2 FYNNEI. Unmatched junction bases numbered 6, after V lost 5 bases and J lost 0 bases.

The chain combines TRBV6-1 with TRBJ1-1; unclear D gene. Germline V gene data show CDR1 as MNHNS and CDR2 as SASEGT. The CDR3 covers 13 residues. Between the trimmed V and J ends, which lost 3 bases and 4 bases, there was a span of 9 bases. The CDR3 DNA is TGTGCCAGCAGTGACCTATCCCTCACTGAAGCTTTCTTT. This codes for CASSDLSLTEAFF.

This clone was seen only a few times. Since a far larger clone is one base different, this is likely a read error. This chain uses TRBV30 with TRBJ1-2; 11 bases are shared with TRBD1. V shed 2 bases and J 3 bases; nucleotides not matched to a gene: 8. The germline gives CDR1 GTSNPN, CDR2 SVGIG (reference sequence). This CDR3 contains 16 residues. The DNA for the CDR3 is TGTGCCTGGAGTTCCCCCAGGACAGGGGGCGACTATGGCTACACCTTC. Amino acid sequence: CAWSSPRTGGDYGYTF.

In its sample, this clone was seen a few times. The gene calls are TRBV7-8 and TRBJ2-7; D possibly corresponds to TRBD2 (6 bases). CDR1 is SGHVS and CDR2 is FQNEAQ in the germline V gene. The V end was cut by 0 bases, the J end by 5 bases, with 11 bases between. The CDR3 spans 14 residues. The CDR3 protein is CASSLAGGPNEQYF. The CDR3 coding sequence is TGTGCCAGCAGCTTAGCCGGGGGACCGAACGAGCAGTACTTC.